These 19 T cell receptor beta chains share one sample of origin, sequenced in a study of vaccination and CD4 T cells after COVID-19. Which antigens these TCRs recognize remains unknown. Treatment meaning: roughly 11-day PBMC culture with coronavirus spike peptide pools or control peptides (ViraFEST assay). Sequence data for DNA of cultured CD4+ T cells were generated by the Oncomine TCR Beta short-read assay. MiXCR, applied by TCRdb to the PCR reads, yields one record per CDR3 protein. The sample includes roughly 13,000 distinct CDR3 sequences, roughly 60% of them seen just once. Sequenced: CD4+ T cells from blood, cultured in vitro. These TCRs come from a human donor who had recovered from COVID-19.

Only a few counts were recorded for this clonotype. The chain is built from TRBV6-5 and TRBJ1-2; 8 positions agree with TRBD1. CDR1 is MNHEY, CDR2 SVGAGI, per germline. There are 16 residues in the CDR3. V shed 4 bases and J 0 bases; nucleotides not matched to a gene: 7. CDR3 DNA: TGTGCCAGCAGTTCTCCCCGACAGGGGACTAACTATGGCTACACCTTC. This translates into CASSSPRQGTNYGYTF.

The V and J genes are TRBV27 and TRBJ1-1, with TRBD1 matching 8 bases. Germline trimming cut 6 bases from V and 5 bases from J; bases unmatched to any gene: 8. The germline V gene has CDR1 MNHEY and CDR2 SMNVEV (reference sequence). The CDR3 is made up of 14 amino acids. The chain's CDR3 is CASSLDRVRTEAFF. In DNA, the CDR3 is TGTGCCAGCAGCTTGGACAGGGTACGGACTGAAGCTTTCTTT.

The chain joins TRBV20-1 to TRBJ2-2, with 7 bases lining up with TRBD2. J gave up 5 bases and V 3 bases, and 12 bases lay outside the gene matches. Germline values: CDR1 DFQATT, CDR2 SNEGSKA (reference sequence). The CDR3 consists of 16 residues. CDR3 DNA sequence: TGCAGTGCTAGGGGACGCAGCGGGATGACGACCGGGGAGCTGTTTTTT. This sequence encodes CSARGRSGMTTGELFF.

The chain carries TRBV7-9 and TRBJ2-3; D remains unclear. Looked up from germline, CDR1 is SEHNR and CDR2 is FQNEAQ (reference sequence). The CDR3 totals 14 residues. V shed 4 bases and J shed 2 bases, with 10 bases lying between them. The CDR3 nucleotides are TGTGCCAGCAGCTGGAGTAGCTTCACAGATACGCAGTATTTT. It encodes CASSWSSFTDTQYF.

On this clonotype itself: A much larger clone differs by one base, so this may be a read error. The rearrangement uses TRBV30 and TRBJ2-1; no reliable D call. The CDR3 loop spans 11 amino acids. Per germline, CDR1 GTSNPN and CDR2 SVGIG (reference sequence). The CDR3 region has the DNA TGTGCCTGGAGCACGTACAATGAGCAGATCTTC. This gives the protein CAWSTYNEQIF.

The gene calls are TRBV2 and TRBJ2-1; D is unresolved. V lost 1 base to trimming and J lost 3 bases, with 10 bases between them. This CDR3 has 15 residues. CDR1 is SNHLY, CDR2 FYNNEI, per germline. CDR3 region: CASSEVLGNYNEQFF. CDR3 DNA sequence: TGTGCCAGCAGTGAAGTGTTAGGGAACTACAATGAGCAGTTCTTC.

The V and J genes are TRBV10-3 and TRBJ1-6; D is unclear. This CDR3 has 17 amino acids. Trimming took 3 bases from V and 4 from J, leaving 16 bases between them. Germline lookup yields CDR1 ENHRY and CDR2 SYGVKD. DNA for the CDR3: TGTGCCATCAGTGAACTTCGGGTAATTCGGTATAATTCACCCCTCCACTTT. This encodes CAISELRVIRYNSPLHF.

The chain links TRBV7-9 to TRBJ1-1; a weak D match, TRBD1 (6 bases). The germline V gene has CDR1 SEHNR and CDR2 FQNEAQ (reference sequence). CDR3 length: 13 amino acids. Trimming took 5 bases from V and 1 from J, leaving 8 bases between them. Written as DNA, the CDR3 is TGTGCCAGCAGCCGGGGACAGAACACTGAAGCTTTCTTT. Residues: CASSRGQNTEAFF.

This chain links TRBV11-3 with TRBJ2-2; 10 bases are a match to TRBD1. Germline V gene data show CDR1 as SGHNT and CDR2 as YENEEA. Unmatched junction bases numbered 0, after V lost 4 bases and J lost 4 bases. The CDR3 totals 14 residues. CDR3 sequence reads: CASSWTGGTGELFF. CDR3 nucleotides: TGTGCCAGCAGCTGGACAGGGGGCACCGGGGAGCTGTTTTTT.

V gene TRBV20-1 combines with J gene TRBJ1-5; 10 nucleotides agree with TRBD1. Trimming cost V 0 bases and J 4 bases; bases outside gene matches: 6. Germline CDR1 is DFQATT and CDR2 is SNEGSKA (reference sequence). This CDR3 spans 16 amino acids. CDR3 loop: CSARDGGQGNNQPQHF. The CDR3, as DNA: TGCAGTGCTAGAGATGGGGGACAGGGGAATAATCAGCCCCAGCATTTT.

The CDR3 reads CASSYRPSGLHNEQFF. Here the CDR3 DNA reads TGTGCCAGCAGTTACCGGCCTAGCGGGCTACACAATGAGCAGTTCTTC. This chain links TRBV6-5 with TRBJ2-1, with 8 nucleotides matching TRBD2. Germline CDR1 MNHEY, CDR2 SVGAGI. J gave up 5 bases and V 2 bases, and 8 bases lay outside the gene matches. The CDR3 consists of 16 residues.

The gene calls are TRBV6-5 and TRBJ2-1; 8 nucleotides line up with TRBD2. Germline assignment: CDR1 MNHEY and CDR2 SVGAGI. The CDR3 has 15 amino acids. V gave up 2 bases and J gave up 8 bases; unmatched junction bases: 8. DNA for the CDR3: TGTGCCAGCAGTTACGCGGGAGGAGGGGGGGATGAGCAGTTCTTC. Its translation is CASSYAGGGGDEQFF.

This clonotype was recorded once. The gene calls are TRBV6-5 and TRBJ2-4, with D possibly being TRBD1 (6 bases). V gave up 0 bases and J gave up 3 bases, with 18 bases separating them. The germline CDR1 and CDR2 sequences are MNHEY and SVGAGI. The length of the CDR3 is 18 residues. The CDR3 coding sequence is TGTGCCAGCAGTTACTCTGGAATCCAGGGGTCGGGCAAAAACATTCAGTACTTC. Its protein is CASSYSGIQGSGKNIQYF.

The chain carries TRBV6-1 and TRBJ2-1, with a possible D match to TRBD2 (5 bases). Germline V gene data show CDR1 as MNHNS and CDR2 as SASEGT. The CDR3 extends over 17 amino acids. The V and J ends lost 5 bases and 0 bases respectively, with 17 bases between them. The CDR3 DNA reads TGTGCCAGCAGTACTACCTGGACTGGTAGCTCCTACAATGAGCAGTTCTTC. Its protein is CASSTTWTGSSYNEQFF.

The rearrangement uses TRBV4-2 and TRBJ1-6, with TRBD1 matching over 7 bases. The CDR3 is made up of 14 amino acids. Trimming cost V 4 bases and J 5 bases; bases outside gene matches: 2. Germline V gene data show CDR1 as LGHNA and CDR2 as YNFKEQ. The CDR3 DNA follows: TGTGCCAGCAGCCCCACAGGGGATAATTCACCCCTCCACTTT. It is translated as CASSPTGDNSPLHF.

This clonotype occurred a few times. This sequence joins TRBV6-1 and TRBJ1-5, with D maybe TRBD1 (5 bases). V was trimmed by 1 base and J by 5 bases, leaving 12 bases between them. From germline, CDR1 is MNHNS and CDR2 SASEGT. The CDR3 loop spans 15 amino acids. CDR3 protein: CASSEGSGGYQPQHF. Here the CDR3 DNA reads TGTGCCAGCAGTGAAGGTTCCGGGGGTTATCAGCCCCAGCATTTT.

The chain joins TRBV6-5 to TRBJ2-5; D remains unclear. CDR1 MNHEY and CDR2 SVGAGI come from the germline V gene. The V gene lost 3 bases and the J gene lost 5 bases, with 4 bases spanning the gap. This CDR3 is 11 amino acids long. The CDR3 here is CASSYRETQYF. The CDR3 DNA reads TGTGCCAGCAGTTATAGGGAGACCCAGTACTTC.

The chain couples TRBV4-2 to TRBJ1-2, with D maybe TRBD1 (6 bases). The germline gives CDR1 LGHNA, CDR2 YNFKEQ. This CDR3 spans 17 amino acids. V was trimmed by 2 bases and J by 2 bases, leaving 18 bases between them. The CDR3 DNA sequence: TGTGCCAGCAGCCAACAGGGGCCGGAGGACCTCAACTATGGCTACACCTTC. Residues: CASSQQGPEDLNYGYTF.

The rearrangement links TRBV20-1 to TRBJ2-4; a weak D match, TRBD1 (5 bases). This CDR3 has 16 amino acids. With 6 bases removed from V and 0 bases from J, the gap between germline ends came to 18 bases. CDR1 and CDR2 from the germline V gene are DFQATT and SNEGSKA (reference sequence). The CDR3 DNA is TGCAGTGCCCACGGCCATAGGGGTTCAGCCAAAAACATTCAGTACTTC. It encodes CSAHGHRGSAKNIQYF.